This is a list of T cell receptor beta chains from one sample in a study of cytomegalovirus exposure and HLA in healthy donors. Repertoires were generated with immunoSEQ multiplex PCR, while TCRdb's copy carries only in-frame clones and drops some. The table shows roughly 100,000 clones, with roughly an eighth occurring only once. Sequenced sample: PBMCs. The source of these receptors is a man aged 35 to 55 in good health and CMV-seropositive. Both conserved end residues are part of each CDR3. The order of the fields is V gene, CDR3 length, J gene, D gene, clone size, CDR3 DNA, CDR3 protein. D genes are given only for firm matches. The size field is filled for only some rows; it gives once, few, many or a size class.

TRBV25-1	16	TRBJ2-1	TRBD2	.	TGTGCCAGCAGTGAATGGATTAGCGGGAAGTACAATGAGCAGTTCTTC	CASSEWISGKYNEQFF
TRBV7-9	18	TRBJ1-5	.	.	TGTGCCAGCAGCTTAGCAAGGTTGGGAGGAGTCTACAATCAGCCCCAGCATTTT	CASSLARLGGVYNQPQHF
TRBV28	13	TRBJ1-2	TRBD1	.	TGTGCCACCCGTGGGCAGGGGGATTATGGCTACACCTTC	CATRGQGDYGYTF
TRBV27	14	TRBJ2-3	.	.	TGTGCCAGCAGTTTATCGAGGAGTTCGGATACGCAGTATTTT	CASSLSRSSDTQYF
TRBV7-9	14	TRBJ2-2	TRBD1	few	TGTGCCAGCAGCTGGACAGGGAGCACCGGGGAGCTGTTTTTT	CASSWTGSTGELFF
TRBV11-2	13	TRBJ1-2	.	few	TGTGCCAGCAGCTTAGTACACCCGGGGGGCTACACCTTC	CASSLVHPGGYTF
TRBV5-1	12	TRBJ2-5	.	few	TGCGCCAGCAGCCGCGACCAAGAGACCCAGTACTTC	CASSRDQETQYF
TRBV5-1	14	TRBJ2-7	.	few	TGCGCCAGCAGCTGGACAGTCTCGACCTACGAGCAGTACTTC	CASSWTVSTYEQYF
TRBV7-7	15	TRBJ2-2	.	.	TGTGCCAGCAGCTTATACGGGGCGAACACCGGGGAGCTGTTTTTT	CASSLYGANTGELFF
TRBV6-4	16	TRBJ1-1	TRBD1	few	TGTGCCAGCAGTGACTCCGGGACAGGGGGGAACACTGAAGCTTTCTTT	CASSDSGTGGNTEAFF
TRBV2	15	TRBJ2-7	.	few	TGTGCCAGCAGCGAACAACCGGGACTCTCCTACGAGCAGTACTTC	CASSEQPGLSYEQYF
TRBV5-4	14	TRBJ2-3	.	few	TGTGCCAGCAGCTCCTGGACGCCGGGGGATACGCAGTATTTT	CASSSWTPGDTQYF
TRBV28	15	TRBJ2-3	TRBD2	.	TGTGCCAGCACCCTAGCGGGCCCTCGCACAGATACGCAGTATTTT	CASTLAGPRTDTQYF
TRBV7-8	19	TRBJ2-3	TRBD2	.	TGTGCCAGCAGCTTACTATCCAGCGGGAGGGCCTCTAGTACAGATACGCAGTATTTT	CASSLLSSGRASSTDTQYF
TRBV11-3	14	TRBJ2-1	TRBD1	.	TGTGCCAGCACCCCAGGGGGAAGGGACAATGAGCAGTTCTTC	CASTPGGRDNEQFF
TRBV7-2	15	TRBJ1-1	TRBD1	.	TGTGCCAGCAGCTCGCGGACAGGGATCGACACTGAAGCTTTCTTT	CASSSRTGIDTEAFF
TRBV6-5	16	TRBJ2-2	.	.	TGTGCCAGCAGTTACGGGGACTCCCCTAGGGCCGGGGAGCTGTTTTTT	CASSYGDSPRAGELFF
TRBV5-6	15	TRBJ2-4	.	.	TGTGCCAGCAGCCCGAAGGGGGTAGGTATATACATTCAGTACTTC	CASSPKGVGIYIQYF
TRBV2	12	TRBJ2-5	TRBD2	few	TGTGCCAGCAGGACTAGCCCAGAGACCCAGTACTTC	CASRTSPETQYF
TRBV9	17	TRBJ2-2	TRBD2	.	TGTGCCAGCAGCCCACGCTCTAGCGGGAGTATCACCGGGGAGCTGTTTTTT	CASSPRSSGSITGELFF
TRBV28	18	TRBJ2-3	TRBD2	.	TGTGCCAGCAGTCCCGGGACTAGCGGGAGGGCCGGGGCAGATACGCAGTATTTT	CASSPGTSGRAGADTQYF
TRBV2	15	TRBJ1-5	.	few	TGTGCCAGCAGGATTACAGCGGGGGGCAATCAGCCCCAGCATTTT	CASRITAGGNQPQHF
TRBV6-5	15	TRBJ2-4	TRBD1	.	TGTGCCAGCAGACCCGGGACAGGGATCAAAAACATTCAGTACTTC	CASRPGTGIKNIQYF
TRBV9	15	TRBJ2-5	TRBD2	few	TGTGCCAGCAGCGTAGGTAGCGGGAGGGGAGAGACCCAGTACTTC	CASSVGSGRGETQYF
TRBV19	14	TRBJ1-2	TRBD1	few	TGTGCCAGTACCCCGGACAGGGCGTTCTATGGCTACACCTTC	CASTPDRAFYGYTF
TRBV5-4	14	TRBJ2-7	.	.	TGTGCCAGCAGCCCGGAGAGGGGGTACTACGAGCAGTACTTC	CASSPERGYYEQYF
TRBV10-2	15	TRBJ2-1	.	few	TGCGCCAGCAGTGAGTTGGGGAGCCCACGGCCTGAGCAGTTCTTC	CASSELGSPRPEQFF